Following are 13 T cell receptor beta chains from one sample sequenced in a study of blood T cell repertoires in COVID-19. Sequenced by immunoSEQ multiplex PCR; TCRdb stores in-frame clones only, minus some. In the table there are approximately 230,000 clones, roughly 90% of which are singletons. Input material: peripheral blood. These receptors were collected from a man under 40 who had recovered from COVID-19.

V usage is TRBV5-6 and J usage is TRBJ1-4; D might be TRBD1 (6 bases). The CDR3 runs 14 residues. Germline loops: CDR1 SGHDT, CDR2 YYEEEE. V was shortened by 6 bases and J by 2 bases, with 11 bases between the two germline ends. CDR3 sequence: CASTVQGTNEKLFF. In DNA, the CDR3 is TGTGCCAGCACCGTACAGGGTACTAATGAAAAACTGTTTTTT.

The CDR3 loop reads CASTGLSGLRETQYF. Written as DNA, the CDR3 is TGTGCCAGCACTGGGCTGAGCGGACTCCGAGAGACCCAGTACTTC. This sequence joins TRBV6-6 and TRBJ2-5, with a weak D call TRBD2 (5 bases). Per the germline V gene, CDR1 is MNHNY and CDR2 is SVGAGI (reference sequence). CDR3 length: 15 residues. V gave up 7 bases and J gave up 4 bases, with 19 bases separating them.

The CDR3 sequence: CASSPWTGLNTEAFF. DNA of the CDR3: TGTGCCAGCAGTCCCTGGACAGGTTTGAACACTGAAGCTTTCTTT. The genes are TRBV27 and TRBJ1-1, with 7 bases aligning to TRBD1. J was trimmed by 0 bases and V by 5 bases; bases with no gene match: 6. The CDR3 consists of 15 residues. Looked up from germline, CDR1 is MNHEY and CDR2 is SMNVEV (reference sequence).

This chain uses TRBV9 with TRBJ1-1, with D possibly TRBD1 on 5 matching bases. V lost 4 bases and J 2 bases, leaving 15 bases between the germline ends. This CDR3 is built from 15 residues. In germline, CDR1 is SGDLS, CDR2 YYNGEE. CDR3 amino acids: CASSSLSQGNTEAFF. CDR3 sequence (DNA): TGTGCCAGCAGCTCCCTGAGTCAGGGTAACACTGAAGCTTTCTTT.

This CDR3 is CASSLSQGGNTIYF. The CDR3 DNA sequence: TGTGCCAGCAGCCTCAGTCAGGGTGGAAACACCATATATTTT. V and J are TRBV9 and TRBJ1-3, with a weak D call TRBD1 (5 bases). Between the trimmed V and J ends, which lost 4 bases and 3 bases, there was a span of 11 bases. CDR3 length: 14 residues. The germline CDR1 and CDR2 sequences are SGDLS and YYNGEE. Full variable domain (missing parts from reference TRBV9 and TRBJ1-3): DSGVTQTPKHLITATGQRVTLRCSPRSGDLSVYWYQQSLDQGLQFLIQYYNGEERAKGNILERFSAQQFPDLHSELNLSSLELGDSALYFCASSLSQGGNTIYFGEGSWLTVV.

V gene TRBV29-1 combines with J gene TRBJ1-1; unclear D gene. Between the trimmed V and J ends, which lost 3 bases and 2 bases, there was a span of 4 bases. The CDR3 sequence is 11 residues long. CDR1 is SQVTM and CDR2 is ANQGSEA in the germline V gene. CDR3: CSVDGNTEAFF. For the CDR3, the DNA is TGCAGCGTTGACGGTAACACTGAAGCTTTCTTT.

J is TRBJ2-7 and V is TRBV7-2; 10 nucleotides agree with TRBD1. The CDR3 runs 16 residues. In germline, CDR1 is SGHTA, CDR2 FQGNSA. The trim removed 5 bases at V and 1 base at J, leaving 8 bases unmatched. This CDR3 is CASSPGTGVWSYEQYF. CDR3 sequence (DNA): TGTGCCAGCAGCCCTGGGACAGGGGTTTGGTCCTACGAGCAGTACTTC.

The CDR3 sequence is CASSPGTGYSPLHF. The CDR3 DNA sequence: TGTGCCAGCAGCCCCGGGACAGGGTACTCACCCCTCCACTTT. The chain combines TRBV7-9 with TRBJ1-6, with TRBD1 matching over 9 bases. Germline V gene sequence: CDR1 SEHNR, CDR2 FQNEAQ (reference sequence). The CDR3 extends over 14 amino acids. The J segment lost 10 bases and the V segment lost 5 bases, leaving 6 bases of the junction unmatched.

The table lists this clone with a few counts. This chain links TRBV2 with TRBJ2-7; weak D call: TRBD1 (6 bases). CDR1 SNHLY and CDR2 FYNNEI come from the germline V gene. Trimming removed 7 bases at V and 5 bases at J, with 18 bases between. The CDR3 is made up of 14 amino acids. The CDR3 DNA reads as TGTGCCAGCATTGGTCCCTCCAGGGGCCACGAGCAGTACTTC. Translated: CASIGPSRGHEQYF. Combining the CDR3 with reference TRBV2 and TRBJ2-7 gives the whole variable domain EPEVTQTPSHQVTQMGQEVILRCVPISNHLYFYWYRQILGQKVEFLVSFYNNEISEKSEIFDDQFSVERPDGSNFTLKIRSTKLEDSAMYFCASIGPSRGHEQYFGPGTRLTVT.

This clone was counted once. V is TRBV7-7 and J is TRBJ2-2, with 14 bases fitting TRBD2. V lost 5 bases, J lost 8 bases, and 7 bases stayed unmatched. The CDR3 contains 16 residues. The germline CDR1 and CDR2 sequences are SSHAT and FNYEAQ (reference sequence). CDR3 DNA sequence: TGTGCCAGCAGCCCTCGGACTAGCGGGGGGCCGGGGGAGCTGTTTTTT. It translates to CASSPRTSGGPGELFF.

V usage is TRBV5-6 and J usage is TRBJ2-2, with D unresolved. V was shortened by 3 bases and J by 5 bases, with 11 bases between the two germline ends. This CDR3 comprises 14 residues. Germline assignment: CDR1 SGHDT and CDR2 YYEEEE. In DNA form, the CDR3 reads TGTGCCAGCAGCTCAACAGTTTCAACCGGGGAGCTGTTTTTT. Its translation is CASSSTVSTGELFF.

The chain is built from TRBV5-4 and TRBJ1-1; weak D call: TRBD1 (5 bases). From germline, CDR1 is SGHNT and CDR2 YYREEE (reference sequence). The germline V and J ends were trimmed by 3 bases and 11 bases, with 14 bases remaining between them. The CDR3 sequence is 12 residues long. The CDR3 nucleotides read TGTGCCAGCAGCTCGGGACTGGCGGGGGCTTTCTTT. Its protein is CASSSGLAGAFF.

The J gene is TRBJ1-2, the V gene TRBV7-9; D unclear. V lost 3 bases and J lost 8, with 13 bases in between. CDR1 and CDR2 from the germline V gene are SEHNR and FQNEAQ (reference sequence). The CDR3 spans 13 residues. The CDR3 region has the DNA TGTGCCAGCAGCTTCGAGGTGTTGAAGGGCTACACCTTC. This codes for CASSFEVLKGYTF.